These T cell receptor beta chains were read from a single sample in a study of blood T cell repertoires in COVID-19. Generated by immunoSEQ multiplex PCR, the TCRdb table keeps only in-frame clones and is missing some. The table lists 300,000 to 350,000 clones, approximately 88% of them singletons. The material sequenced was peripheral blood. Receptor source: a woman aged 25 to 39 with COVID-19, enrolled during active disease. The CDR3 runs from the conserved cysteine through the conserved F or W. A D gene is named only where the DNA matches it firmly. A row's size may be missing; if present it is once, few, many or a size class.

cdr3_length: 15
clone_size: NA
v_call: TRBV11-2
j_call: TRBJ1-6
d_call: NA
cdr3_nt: TGTGCCAGCAGCTTAGTTGACAGCCGAGTTTCACCCCTCCACTTT
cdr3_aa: CASSLVDSRVSPLHF

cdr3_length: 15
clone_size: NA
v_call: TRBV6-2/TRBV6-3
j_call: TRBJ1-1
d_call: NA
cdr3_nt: TGTGCCAGCAGCTCCATAGGACAGCCGAACACTGAAGCTTTCTTT
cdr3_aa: CASSSIGQPNTEAFF

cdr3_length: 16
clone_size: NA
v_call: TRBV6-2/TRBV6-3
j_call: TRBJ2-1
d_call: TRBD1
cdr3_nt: TGTGCCAGCAGTCAAAGGCGGGACAGGGTATACAATGAGCAGTTCTTC
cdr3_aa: CASSQRRDRVYNEQFF

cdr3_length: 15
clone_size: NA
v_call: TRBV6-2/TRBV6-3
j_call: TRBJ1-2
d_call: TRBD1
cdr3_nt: TGTGCCAGCAGTTACCCGGGACAGAGTAACTATGGCTACACCTTC
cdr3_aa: CASSYPGQSNYGYTF

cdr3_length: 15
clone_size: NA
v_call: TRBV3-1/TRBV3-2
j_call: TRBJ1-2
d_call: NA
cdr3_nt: TGTGCCAGCAGCCAAGCCACCTCCGGGACATCGAGTTGCACCTTC
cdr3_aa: CASSQATSGTSSCTF

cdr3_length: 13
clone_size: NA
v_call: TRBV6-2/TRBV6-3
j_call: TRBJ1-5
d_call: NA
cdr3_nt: TGTGCCAGCAGTTACTTCCTAAATCAGCCCCAGCATTTT
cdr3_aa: CASSYFLNQPQHF

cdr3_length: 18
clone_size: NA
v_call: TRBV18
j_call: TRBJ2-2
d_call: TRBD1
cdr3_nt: TGTGCCAGCTCACCGCCACAGGGGGCCCGGATGAACACCGGGGAGCTGTTTTTT
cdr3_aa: CASSPPQGARMNTGELFF

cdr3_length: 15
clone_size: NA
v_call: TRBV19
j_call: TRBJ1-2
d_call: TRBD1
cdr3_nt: TGTGCCAGTACCTCATGGGGACAGGAGGCTTATGGCTACACCTTC
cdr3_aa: CASTSWGQEAYGYTF

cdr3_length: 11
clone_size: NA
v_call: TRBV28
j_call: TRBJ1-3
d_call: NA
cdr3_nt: TGTGCCAGCAGTTACGGGGGCACCATATATTTT
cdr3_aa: CASSYGGTIYF

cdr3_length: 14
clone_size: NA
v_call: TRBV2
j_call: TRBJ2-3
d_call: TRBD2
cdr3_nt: TGTGCCAACCTAGCGGGGGGGGAGTCGGATACGCAGTATTTT
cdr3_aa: CANLAGGESDTQYF

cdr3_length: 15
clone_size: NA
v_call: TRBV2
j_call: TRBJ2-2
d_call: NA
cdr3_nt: TGTGCCAGCGGGATCACCAGGGGCGGATTACGAAAGCTGTTTTTT
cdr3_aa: CASGITRGGLRKLFF

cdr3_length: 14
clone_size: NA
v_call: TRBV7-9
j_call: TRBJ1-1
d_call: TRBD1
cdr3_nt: TGTGCCAGCAGCTCAGGGACAGGGGTTACTGAAGCTTTCTTT
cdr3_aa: CASSSGTGVTEAFF

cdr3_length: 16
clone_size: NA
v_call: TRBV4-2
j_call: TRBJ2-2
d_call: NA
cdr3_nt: TGTGCCAGCAGCCAAGATAGCAGGGGGAACACCGGGGAGCTGTTTTTT
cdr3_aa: CASSQDSRGNTGELFF

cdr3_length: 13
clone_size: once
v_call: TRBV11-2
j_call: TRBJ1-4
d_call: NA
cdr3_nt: TGTGCCAGCAGCTTAACCCCCACCGGGAAACTGTTTTTT
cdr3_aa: CASSLTPTGKLFF

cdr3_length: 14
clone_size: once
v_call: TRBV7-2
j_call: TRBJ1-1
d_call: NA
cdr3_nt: TGTGCCAGCAGCATCACCCAGGGTAGTACTGAAGCTTTCTTT
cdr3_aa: CASSITQGSTEAFF

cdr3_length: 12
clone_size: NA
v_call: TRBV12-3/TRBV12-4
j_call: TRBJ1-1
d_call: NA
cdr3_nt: TGTGCCAGCAGACCTCCTTCGAGGGAAGCTTTCTTT
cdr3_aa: CASRPPSREAFF

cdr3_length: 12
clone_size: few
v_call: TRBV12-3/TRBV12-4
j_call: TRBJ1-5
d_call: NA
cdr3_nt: TGTGCCAGCAGTTCGGGATATCAGCCCCAGCATTTT
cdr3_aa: CASSSGYQPQHF

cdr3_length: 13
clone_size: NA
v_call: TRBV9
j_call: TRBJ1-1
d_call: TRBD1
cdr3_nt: TGTGCCAGCAGCCAGGGGGCCCGGACTGAAGCTTTCTTT
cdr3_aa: CASSQGARTEAFF

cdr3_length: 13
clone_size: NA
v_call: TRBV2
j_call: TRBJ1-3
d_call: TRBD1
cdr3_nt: TGTGCCAGCAGTGTGGGACAGGGAAACACCATATATTTT
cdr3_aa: CASSVGQGNTIYF

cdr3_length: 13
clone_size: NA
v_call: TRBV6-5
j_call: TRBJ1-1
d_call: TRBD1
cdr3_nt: TGTGCCAGCAGGACAGGGGGCGCGGGTGAAGCTTTCTTT
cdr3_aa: CASRTGGAGEAFF

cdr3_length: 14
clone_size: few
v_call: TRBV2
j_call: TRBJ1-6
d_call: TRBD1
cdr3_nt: TGTGCCAGCAGTGTCGGGCAGGGGGAAGCGGCCCTCCACTTT
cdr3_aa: CASSVGQGEAALHF

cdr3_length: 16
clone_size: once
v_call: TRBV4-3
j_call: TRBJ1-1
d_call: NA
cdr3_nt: TGCGCCAGCAGCCAAGAGGACCAGGGGTTGAACACTGAAGCTTTCTTT
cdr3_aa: CASSQEDQGLNTEAFF

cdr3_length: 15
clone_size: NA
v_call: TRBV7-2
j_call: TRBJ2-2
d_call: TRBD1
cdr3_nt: TGTGCCAGCAGCGTACAGGGGGCTGGGACCGGGGAGCTGTTTTTT
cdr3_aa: CASSVQGAGTGELFF

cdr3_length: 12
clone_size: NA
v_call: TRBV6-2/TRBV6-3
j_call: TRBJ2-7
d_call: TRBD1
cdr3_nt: TGTGCCAGCAGTCGACAGGGCTACGAGCAGTACTTC
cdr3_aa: CASSRQGYEQYF

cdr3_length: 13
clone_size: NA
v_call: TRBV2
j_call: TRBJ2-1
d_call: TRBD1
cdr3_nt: TGTGCCAGCAGTGATGACAGGGCTAATGAGCAGTTCTTC
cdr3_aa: CASSDDRANEQFF

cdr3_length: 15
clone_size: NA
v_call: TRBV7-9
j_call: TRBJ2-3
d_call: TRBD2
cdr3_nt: TGTGCCAGCAGCCTTAGCGGGGGGAGCACAGATACGCAGTATTTT
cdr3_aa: CASSLSGGSTDTQYF

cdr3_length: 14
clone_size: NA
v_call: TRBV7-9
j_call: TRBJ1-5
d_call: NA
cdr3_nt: TGTGCCAGCAGCCCGGGGGAGGGCTATCAGCCCCAGCATTTT
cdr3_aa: CASSPGEGYQPQHF

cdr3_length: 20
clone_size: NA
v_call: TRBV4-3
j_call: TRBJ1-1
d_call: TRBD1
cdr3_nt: TGCGCCAGCAGCCAAGAGGCCCGACAGGGGAAGTGGTTGGGGAACACTGAAGCTTTCTTT
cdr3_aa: CASSQEARQGKWLGNTEAFF

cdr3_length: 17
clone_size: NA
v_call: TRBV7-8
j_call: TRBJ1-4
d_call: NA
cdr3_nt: TGTGCCAGCAGCCCCGACAGAAGTACGCCAACTAATGAAAAACTGTTTTTT
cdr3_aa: CASSPDRSTPTNEKLFF

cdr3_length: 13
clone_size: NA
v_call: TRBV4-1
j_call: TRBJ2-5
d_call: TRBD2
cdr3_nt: TGCGCCAGCAGCCAGCGCAGCGGGGGGACCCAGTACTTC
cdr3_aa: CASSQRSGGTQYF

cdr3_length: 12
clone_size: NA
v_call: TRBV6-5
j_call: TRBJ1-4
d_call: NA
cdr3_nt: TGTGCCAGCAGTTACTCGCCGGGAAAACTGTTTTTT
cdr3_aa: CASSYSPGKLFF

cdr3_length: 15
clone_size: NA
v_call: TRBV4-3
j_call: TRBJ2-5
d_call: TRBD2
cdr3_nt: TGCGCCAGCAGCCAAGTCGGGACTAGCGCAGAGACCCAGTACTTC
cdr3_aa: CASSQVGTSAETQYF

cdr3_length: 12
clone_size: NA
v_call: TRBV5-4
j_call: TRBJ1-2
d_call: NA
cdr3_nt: TGTGCCAGCAGCTCTGACAGGACGGGCTACACCTTC
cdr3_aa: CASSSDRTGYTF

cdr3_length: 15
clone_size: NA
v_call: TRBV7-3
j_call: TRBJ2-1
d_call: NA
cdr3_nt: TGTGCCAGCAGCTTTAAAGGGGGGGCCCTGAATGAGCAGTTCTTC
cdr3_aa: CASSFKGGALNEQFF

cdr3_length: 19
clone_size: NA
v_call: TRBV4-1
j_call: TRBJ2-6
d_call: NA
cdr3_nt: TGCGCCAGCAGCCAGGGGGACACGTCATATTACTCTGGGGCCAACGTCCTGACTTTC
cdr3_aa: CASSQGDTSYYSGANVLTF

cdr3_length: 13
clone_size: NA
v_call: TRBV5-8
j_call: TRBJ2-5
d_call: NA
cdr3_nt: TGTGCCAGCAGCTTCCCGAGGAGAGAGACCCAGTACTTC
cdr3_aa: CASSFPRRETQYF

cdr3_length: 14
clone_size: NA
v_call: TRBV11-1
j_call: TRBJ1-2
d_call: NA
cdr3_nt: TGTGCCAGCAGCTTAGTAGGACAGTCCTATGGCTACACCTTC
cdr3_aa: CASSLVGQSYGYTF

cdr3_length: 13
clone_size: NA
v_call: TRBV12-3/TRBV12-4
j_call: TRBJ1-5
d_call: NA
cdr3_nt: TGTGCCAGCAGTCAATCCCTAAATCAGCCCCAGCATTTT
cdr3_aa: CASSQSLNQPQHF

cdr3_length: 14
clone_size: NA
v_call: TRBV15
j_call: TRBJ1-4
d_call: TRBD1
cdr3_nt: TGTGCCACCAGCGCTGACAGGGTGGGTGAAAAACTGTTTTTT
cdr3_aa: CATSADRVGEKLFF

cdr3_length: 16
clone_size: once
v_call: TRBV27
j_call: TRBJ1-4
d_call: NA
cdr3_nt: TGTGCCAGCAGTTTATCTGGGGCCGAGCCCCATAAAGGACTGTTTTTT
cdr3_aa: CASSLSGAEPHKGLFF

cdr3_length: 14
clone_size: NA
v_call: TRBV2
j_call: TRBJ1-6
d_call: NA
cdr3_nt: TGTGCCAGCAGTGAGGTGGGGGGGAATTCACCCCTCCACTTT
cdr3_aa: CASSEVGGNSPLHF

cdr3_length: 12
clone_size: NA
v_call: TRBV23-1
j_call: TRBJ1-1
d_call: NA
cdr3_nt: TGCGCCAGCAGTCGCCGCCAGTATGAAGCTTTCTTT
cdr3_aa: CASSRRQYEAFF

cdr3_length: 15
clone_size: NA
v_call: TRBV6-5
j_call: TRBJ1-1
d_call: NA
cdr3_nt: TGTGCCAGCATCCTCTGGGGGGGGCGTAGGACTGAAGCTTTCTTT
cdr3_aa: CASILWGGRRTEAFF

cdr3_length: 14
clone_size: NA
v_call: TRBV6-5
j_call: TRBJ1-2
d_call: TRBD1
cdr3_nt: TGTGCCAGCAGTTTCGATACAGGGGGAAGTGGCTACACCTTC
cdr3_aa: CASSFDTGGSGYTF

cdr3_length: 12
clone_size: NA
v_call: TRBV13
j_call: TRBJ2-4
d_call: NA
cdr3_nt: TGTGCCAGCAGCCGACTAAAAAACATTCAGTACTTC
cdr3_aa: CASSRLKNIQYF

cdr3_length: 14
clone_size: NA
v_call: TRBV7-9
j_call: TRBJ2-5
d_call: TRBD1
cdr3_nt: TGTGCCAGCACATTAACAGGGGACCAAGAGACCCAGTACTTC
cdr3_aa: CASTLTGDQETQYF

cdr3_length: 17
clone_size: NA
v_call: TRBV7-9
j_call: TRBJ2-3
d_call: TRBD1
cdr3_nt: TGTGCCAGCAGCTTAGTGCGGGCAGGGGGCTATGCAGATACGCAGTATTTT
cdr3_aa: CASSLVRAGGYADTQYF

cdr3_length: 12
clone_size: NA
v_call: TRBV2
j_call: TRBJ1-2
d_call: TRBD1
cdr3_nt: TGTGCCGGTGACAGGGTGGACTATGGCTACACCTTC
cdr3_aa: CAGDRVDYGYTF

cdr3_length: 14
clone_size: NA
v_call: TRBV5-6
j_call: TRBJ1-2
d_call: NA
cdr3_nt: TGTGCCAGCAGCTCCAACAGGAACGACTATGGCTACACCTTC
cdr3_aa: CASSSNRNDYGYTF

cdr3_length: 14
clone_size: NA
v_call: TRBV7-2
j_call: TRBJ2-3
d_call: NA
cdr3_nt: TGTGCCAGCAGCTCTGTGGGCTCCCCAGATACGCAGTATTTT
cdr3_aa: CASSSVGSPDTQYF

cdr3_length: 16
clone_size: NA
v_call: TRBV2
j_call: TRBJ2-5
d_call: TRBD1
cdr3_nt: TGTGCCAGCAGTGAAGACGGGACAGGGTACCAAGAGACCCAGTACTTC
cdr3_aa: CASSEDGTGYQETQYF

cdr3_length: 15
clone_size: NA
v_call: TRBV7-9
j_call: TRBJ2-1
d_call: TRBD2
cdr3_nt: TGTGCCAGCAGCCTAGCGGGGGGGCCTTTGAATGAGCAGTTCTTC
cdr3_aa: CASSLAGGPLNEQFF

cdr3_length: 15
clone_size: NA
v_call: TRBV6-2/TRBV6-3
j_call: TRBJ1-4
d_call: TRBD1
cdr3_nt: TGTGCCAGCAGTTACGAGCGACAGGGATCTGAAAAACTGTTTTTT
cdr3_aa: CASSYERQGSEKLFF

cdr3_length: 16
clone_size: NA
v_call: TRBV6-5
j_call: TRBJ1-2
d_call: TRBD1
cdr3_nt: TGTGCCAGCAGTTACTCACCGGGACAGGGGCTGGATGGCTACACCTTC
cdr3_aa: CASSYSPGQGLDGYTF

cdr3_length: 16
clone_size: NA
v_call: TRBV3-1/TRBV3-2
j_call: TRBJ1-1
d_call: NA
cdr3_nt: TGTGCCAGCAGCCACCCCGGTGGGTCCCAGGGTACTGAAGCTTTCTTT
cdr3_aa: CASSHPGGSQGTEAFF

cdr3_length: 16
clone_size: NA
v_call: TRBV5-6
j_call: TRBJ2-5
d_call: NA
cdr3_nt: TGTGCCAGCAGCTTGGGTCTAGCGCCTGAAGTAGAGACCCAGTACTTC
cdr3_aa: CASSLGLAPEVETQYF

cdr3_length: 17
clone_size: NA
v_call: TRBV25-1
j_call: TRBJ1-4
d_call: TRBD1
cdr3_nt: TGTGCCAGCAGTGCCTACGGACGGGACAGCTCAAATGAAAAACTGTTTTTT
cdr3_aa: CASSAYGRDSSNEKLFF

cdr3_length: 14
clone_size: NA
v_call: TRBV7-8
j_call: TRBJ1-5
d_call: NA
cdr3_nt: TGTGCCAGCAGCGAAGACGGGAGCAATCAGCCCCAGCATTTT
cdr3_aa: CASSEDGSNQPQHF